The T cell receptor beta chain described here comes from a study of shared clonotypes between healthy human individuals. The CDR3 contains 13 residues. Trimming left V 5 bases short and J 3 bases short, with 10 bases between. Germline V CDR1 and CDR2: SQVTM, ANQGSEA. Only in-frame clones appear in the TCRdb table, and some are missing; sequencing was by immunoSEQ multiplex PCR. Counted here are over a million clones, approximately 78% occurring once; the ten biggest clones make up more than 0.55%. This clonotype was obtained from a man aged 18 to 35 in good health. Some clones in this sample may be carry-over from other donors' samples. V is TRBV29-1 and J is TRBJ1-4; unclear D gene. Sequencing was performed on memory CD4+ T cells from PBMCs. Regarding subset: CD45RA-negative fraction. CDR3 residues: CSVKAGSNEKLFF. CDR3 nucleotide sequence: TGCAGCGTTAAAGCGGGATCTAATGAAAAACTGTTTTTT.